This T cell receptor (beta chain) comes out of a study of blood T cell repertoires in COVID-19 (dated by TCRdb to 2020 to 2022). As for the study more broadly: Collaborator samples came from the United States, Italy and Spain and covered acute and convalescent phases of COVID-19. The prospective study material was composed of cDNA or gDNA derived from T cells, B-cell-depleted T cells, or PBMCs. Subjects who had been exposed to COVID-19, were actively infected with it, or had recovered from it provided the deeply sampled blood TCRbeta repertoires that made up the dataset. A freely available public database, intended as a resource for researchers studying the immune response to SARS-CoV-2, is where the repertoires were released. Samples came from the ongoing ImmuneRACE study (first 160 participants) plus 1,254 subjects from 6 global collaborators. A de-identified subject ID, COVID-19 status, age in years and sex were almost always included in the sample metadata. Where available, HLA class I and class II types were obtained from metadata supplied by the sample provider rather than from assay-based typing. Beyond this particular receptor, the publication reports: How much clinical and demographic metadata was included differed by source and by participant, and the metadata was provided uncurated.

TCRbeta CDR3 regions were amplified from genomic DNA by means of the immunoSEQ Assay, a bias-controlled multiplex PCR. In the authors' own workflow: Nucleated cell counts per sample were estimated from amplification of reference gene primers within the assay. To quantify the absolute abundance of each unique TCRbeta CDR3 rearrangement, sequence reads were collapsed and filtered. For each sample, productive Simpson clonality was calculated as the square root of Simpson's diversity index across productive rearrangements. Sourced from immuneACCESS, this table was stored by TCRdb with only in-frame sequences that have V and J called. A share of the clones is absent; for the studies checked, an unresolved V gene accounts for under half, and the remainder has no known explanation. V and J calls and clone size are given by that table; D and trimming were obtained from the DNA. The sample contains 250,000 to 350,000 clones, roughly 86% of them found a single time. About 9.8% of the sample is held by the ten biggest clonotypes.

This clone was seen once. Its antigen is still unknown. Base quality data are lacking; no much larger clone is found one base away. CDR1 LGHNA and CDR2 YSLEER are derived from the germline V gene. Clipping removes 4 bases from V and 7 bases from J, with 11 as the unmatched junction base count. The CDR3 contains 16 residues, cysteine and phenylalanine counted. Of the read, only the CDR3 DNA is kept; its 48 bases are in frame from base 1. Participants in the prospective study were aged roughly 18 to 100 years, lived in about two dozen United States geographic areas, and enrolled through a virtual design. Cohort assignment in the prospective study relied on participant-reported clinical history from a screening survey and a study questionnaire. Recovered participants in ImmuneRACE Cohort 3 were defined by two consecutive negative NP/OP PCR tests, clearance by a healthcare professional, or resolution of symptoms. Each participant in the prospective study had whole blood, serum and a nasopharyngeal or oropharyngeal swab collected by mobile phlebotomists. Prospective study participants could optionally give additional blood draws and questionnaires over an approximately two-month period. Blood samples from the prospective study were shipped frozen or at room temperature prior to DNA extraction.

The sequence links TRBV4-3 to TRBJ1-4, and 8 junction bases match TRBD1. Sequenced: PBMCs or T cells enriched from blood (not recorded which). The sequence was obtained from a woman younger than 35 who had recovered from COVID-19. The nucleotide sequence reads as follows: TGCGCCAGCAGCCCTATCCTCAGGGGGCTAGGTGAAAAACTGTTTTTT. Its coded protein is CASSPILRGLGEKLFF.